This passage covers 18 T cell receptor beta chains from one sample sequenced in a study of radiotherapy plus CTLA-4 blockade in lung cancer. Clones were sequenced by immunoSEQ multiplex PCR, and TCRdb holds only the in-frame ones, with some missing. This sample carries 90,000 or so clones, roughly 85% of them seen once, and the ten largest clones take around 0.8%. The sequencing here drew on peripheral blood, taken from a patient treated with radiotherapy plus ipilimumab. The receptors come from a human donor with non-small cell lung cancer who had stable disease on radiotherapy plus ipilimumab.

This chain connects TRBV7-2 to TRBJ2-3; 8 bases are shared with TRBD1. This CDR3 has 15 residues. Germline V gene lookup returns CDR1 SGHTA and CDR2 FQGNSA. V lost 5 bases and J lost 3; bases outside the gene matches: 7. CDR3 in amino acids: CASSQGQGGTDTQYF. CDR3 DNA: TGTGCCAGCAGCCAAGGACAGGGCGGGACAGATACGCAGTATTTT.

This chain joins TRBV2 and TRBJ2-5, with D possibly TRBD1 on 5 matching bases. The CDR3 covers 15 residues. Between the trimmed V and J ends, which lost 5 bases and 5 bases, there was a span of 18 bases. From germline, CDR1 is SNHLY and CDR2 FYNNEI. CDR3 nucleotide sequence: TGTGCCAGCAGTTATGCCGCGGCAGGGCTGGAGACCCAGTACTTC. This gives the protein CASSYAAAGLETQYF.

The rearrangement uses TRBV19 and TRBJ1-2; D remains ambiguous. Trimming removed 4 bases from V and 6 bases from J, with 9 bases in between. CDR3 length: 12 residues. In germline, CDR1 is LNHDA, CDR2 SQIVND (reference sequence). CDR3 residues: CASSRERHGYTF. CDR3 DNA: TGTGCCAGTAGTAGGGAGCGACATGGCTACACCTTC.

The chain combines TRBV19 with TRBJ1-2; tentative D call: TRBD1 (5 bases). The CDR3 covers 15 residues. Per germline, CDR1 LNHDA and CDR2 SQIVND (reference sequence). V lost 4 bases, J lost 8 bases, and 20 bases lay in between. CDR3 protein: CASSRDFSGLKGYTF. The CDR3, as DNA: TGTGCCAGTAGTAGGGACTTCAGCGGCCTGAAAGGCTACACCTTC.

The V and J genes are TRBV2 and TRBJ2-1; possible D gene TRBD2, 7 bases. Germline V gives CDR1 SNHLY, CDR2 FYNNEI. CDR3 length equals 12 residues. CDR3 DNA sequence: TGTGCAGGGGGGGGGTGGAGCAATGAGCAGTTCTTC. It yields the protein CAGGGWSNEQFF.

The CDR3 region is CASSLAQGRSYNEQFF. DNA of the CDR3: TGCGCCAGCAGCTTGGCGCAGGGGAGGTCCTACAATGAGCAGTTCTTC. The chain uses TRBV5-1 and TRBJ2-1; D is possibly TRBD1 or TRBD2 (6 bases each). Germline V lookup: CDR1 SGHRS, CDR2 YFSETQ. The CDR3 runs 16 residues. V shed 0 bases and J shed 1 base, with 11 bases lying between them. Filled out from reference TRBV5-1 and TRBJ2-1, the complete variable domain reads KAGVTQTPRYLIKTRGQQVTLSCSPISGHRSVSWYQQTPGQGLQFLFEYFSETQRNKGNFPGRFSGRQFSNSRSEMNVSTLELGDSALYLCASSLAQGRSYNEQFFGPGTRLTVL.

The chain uses TRBV2 and TRBJ2-7; D not resolved. This CDR3 spans 11 amino acids. Between the trimmed V and J ends, which lost 5 bases and 4 bases, there was a span of 6 bases. Looked up from germline, CDR1 is SNHLY and CDR2 is FYNNEI. CDR3 residues: CASSRAYEQYF. CDR3 coding DNA: TGTGCCAGCAGTCGGGCGTACGAGCAGTACTTC.

The chain joins TRBV28 to TRBJ1-2; D is uncertain. Between the trimmed V and J ends, which lost 6 bases and 4 bases, there was a span of 9 bases. There are 12 residues in the CDR3. From germline, CDR1 is MDHEN and CDR2 SYDVKM. Here the CDR3 reads CASRQNSYGYTF. The CDR3 DNA is TGTGCCAGCAGACAAAACAGCTATGGCTACACCTTC.

CDR3 sequence reads: CASSLTESGELFF. The CDR3 DNA is TGTGCCAGCAGCTTAACGGAGTCCGGGGAGCTGTTTTTT. This chain uses TRBV7-3 with TRBJ2-2; no reliable D call. CDR1 and CDR2 (germline): SGHTA, FQGTGA. The CDR3 extends over 13 amino acids. V was clipped by 0 bases and J by 6 bases, with 5 bases between them.

The rearrangement joins TRBV7-8 to TRBJ2-7; possibly TRBD2 for D (6 bases). Trimming removed 1 base at V and 3 bases at J, with 13 bases between. This CDR3 is built from 15 residues. Per the germline V gene, CDR1 is SGHVS and CDR2 is FQNEAQ. The CDR3 spells CASSLVASDSYEQYF. The CDR3 DNA is TGTGCCAGCAGCTTAGTCGCTAGCGATAGCTACGAGCAGTACTTC.

The chain employs TRBV19 and TRBJ2-7; 7 positions match TRBD1. Germline trimming cut 4 bases from V and 0 bases from J; bases unmatched to any gene: 9. Germline V gives CDR1 LNHDA, CDR2 SQIVND (reference sequence). This CDR3 region has 16 residues. As DNA, the CDR3 is TGTGCCAGTAGTACCCTCAGACAGGGTTTCTCCTACGAGCAGTACTTC. Translating gives CASSTLRQGFSYEQYF.

This chain connects TRBV4-1 to TRBJ2-1; 8 nucleotides line up with TRBD2. Germline-derived CDR1 and CDR2 are MGHRA and YSYEKL. The CDR3 sequence is 17 residues long. V dropped 1 base and J dropped 4; count of bases not matched to a gene: 9. The CDR3 DNA reads as TGCGCCAGCAGCCAAGGAATTAGCGGGATCGGATACAATGAGCAGTTCTTC. It yields the protein CASSQGISGIGYNEQFF.

The chain joins TRBV9 to TRBJ2-1, with 8 positions matching TRBD2. After removal of 3 bases from V and 1 base from J, the junction contained 3 bases not matched to a gene. The CDR3 totals 15 residues. Per the germline V gene, CDR1 is SGDLS and CDR2 is YYNGEE. CDR3 loop: CASSAGTRSYNEQFF. CDR3 DNA sequence: TGTGCCAGCAGCGCCGGGACTAGATCCTACAATGAGCAGTTCTTC.

The chain carries TRBV11-1 and TRBJ1-4; D gene unclear. V shed 5 bases and J shed 5 bases, with 15 bases lying between them. The CDR3 totals 15 residues. Germline loops: CDR1 SGHAT, CDR2 FQDESV (reference sequence). The DNA of the CDR3 is TGTGCCAGCAGCAATCGCAAGACGGAAAATGAAAAACTGTTTTTT. This translates into CASSNRKTENEKLFF.

This chain uses TRBV6-5 with TRBJ1-6; D remains unclear. The CDR3 runs to 13 residues. The germline gives CDR1 MNHEY, CDR2 SVGAGI. Trimming removed 11 bases from V and 5 bases from J, with 13 bases in between. This CDR3 reads CAVSQIDNSPLHF. The CDR3 DNA follows: TGTGCCGTCTCACAGATTGATAATTCACCCCTCCACTTT.

There are a few counts of this clone. The chain employs TRBV19 and TRBJ1-5; 10 bases are shared with TRBD1. Germline values: CDR1 LNHDA, CDR2 SQIVND (reference sequence). This CDR3 region has 14 residues. Unmatched junction bases numbered 7, after V lost 7 bases and J lost 7 bases. The CDR3 nucleotides read TGTGCCAGTACGGGGGACAGGGGCCGCCAGCCCCAGCATTTT. Translation: CASTGDRGRQPQHF. The full variable domain, rest sourced from reference TRBV19 and TRBJ1-5, is DGGITQSPKYLFRKEGQNVTLSCEQNLNHDAMYWYRQDPGQGLRLIYYSQIVNDFQKGDIAEGYSVSREKKESFPLTVTSAQKNPTAFYLCASTGDRGRQPQHFGDGTRLSIL.

This chain uses TRBV30 with TRBJ2-3; D is ambiguous. V was cut by 1 base and J by 5 bases, with 4 bases left in between. This CDR3 comprises 11 residues. Per the germline V gene, CDR1 is GTSNPN and CDR2 is SVGIG (reference sequence). The CDR3 nucleotides read TGTGCCTGGAGTGGCGGAGATACGCAGTATTTT. It codes for CAWSGGDTQYF.

V usage is TRBV11-1 and J usage is TRBJ2-7; no clear D gene. The length of the CDR3 is 11 residues. Trimming removed 6 bases from V and 2 bases from J, with 5 bases in between. Germline CDR1 SGHAT, CDR2 FQDESV (reference sequence). In nucleotides, the CDR3 is TGTGCCAGCAGTTCCCCCTACGAGCAGTACTTC. Translation: CASSSPYEQYF.